What follows are 3 T cell receptor beta chains derived from one specimen sequenced in a study of cytomegalovirus exposure and HLA in healthy donors (dated by TCRdb to about 2017). Libraries were built with the immunoSEQ multiplex PCR assay. For the multiplex PCR, a mixture combining 60 forward primers for TCR Vbeta segments and 13 reverse primers for TCR Jbeta segments was used. Imported from immuneACCESS, the table was reduced by TCRdb to in-frame sequences with V and J called. These copies leave out some clones; in studies compared against another copy, an unresolved V gene accounts for under half, and the cause of the remainder is not known. The sample records some 200,000 clones, 75% to 80% of which are singletons. Approximately 2.9% of the sample goes to the ten largest clones. Sequenced sample: PBMCs. The receptors stem from a female donor in good health and CMV-seronegative.

The chain employs TRBV7-9 and TRBJ1-2; a weak D match, TRBD1 (5 bases). Trimming stripped 5 bases from V and 2 bases from J, with 9 bases between. The CDR3 extends over 13 amino acids. Germline V CDR1 and CDR2: SEHNR, FQNEAQ (reference sequence). The CDR3 is CASSDPGNYGYTF. CDR3 in DNA: TGTGCCAGCAGCGATCCAGGGAACTATGGCTACACCTTC. The entire variable domain, with the rest obtained from reference TRBV7-9 and TRBJ1-2, is as follows: DTGVSQNPRHKITKRGQNVTFRCDPISEHNRLYWYRQTLGQGPEFLTYFQNEAQLEKSRLLSDRFSAERPKGSFSTLEIQRTEQGDSAMYLCASSDPGNYGYTFGSGTRLTVV.

This clone came up once. The chain has TRBV7-3 and TRBJ1-1, with 7 bases that match TRBD1. Germline assignment: CDR1 SGHTA and CDR2 FQGTGA. The ends lost 5 bases at V and 10 bases at J; junction bases unmatched: 7. The CDR3 length is 12 residues. CDR3 in DNA: TGTGCCAGCAGCCCCTCACAGGGGATAGCTTTCTTT. It is translated as CASSPSQGIAFF.

CDR3 protein: CASRKTAASNTGELFF. CDR3 nucleotides: TGTGCCAGCAGAAAAACAGCGGCCTCGAACACCGGGGAGCTGTTTTTT. The chain is built from TRBV6-4 and TRBJ2-2; perhaps TRBD2 as D (5 bases). Germline V gene lookup returns CDR1 MRHNA and CDR2 SNTAGT. The V end was cut by 6 bases, the J end by 0 bases, with 14 bases between. This CDR3 contains 16 residues.